Below are 15 T cell receptor beta chains sequenced from a single sample in a study of regulatory T cells in long-lasting Graves disease. Time point reported: newly diagnosed GD, antithyroid drugs for less than 3 months. The TCR library was made from RNA that had been extracted from PBMCs in TRIzol. Arm-PCR of CDR3 regions and iRepertoire HTBI primers were used to build TCR beta libraries. Each CDR3 protein gets one entry after TCRdb re-called the multiplex PCR reads with MiXCR. The sample has about 420,000 distinct CDR3 sequences; roughly 15% are singletons. The data also belong to a second study, concerning T cells in Graves' hyperthyroidism and ophthalmopathy.

Sequenced material: peripheral blood mononuclear cells (PBMCs), taken at new diagnosis, from a patient treated with antithyroid drugs. These TCRs come from a woman between 18 and 29 years old with Graves disease.

The chain joins TRBV6-2 or TRBV6-3 to TRBJ2-6; 7 bases map to TRBD2. The CDR3 loop spans 18 amino acids. Germline assignment: CDR1 MNHEY and CDR2 SVGEGT. V was clipped by 5 bases and J by 3 bases; unmatched bases: 13. This CDR3 is CASSATPTAGIGANVLTF. Written as DNA, the CDR3 is TGTGCCAGCAGTGCAACCCCCACAGCGGGAATTGGGGCCAACGTCCTGACTTTC.

This clonotype was observed at least ten times. A read error may account for a junction end that differs from germline. This chain links TRBV11-2 with TRBJ2-7; 11 bases are shared with TRBD1. The CDR3 is 15 residues long. The germline CDR1 and CDR2 sequences are SGHAT and FQNNGV. CDR3 protein: CASSRGQGAPYERYF. In nucleotides, the CDR3 is TGTGCCAGCAGCCGTGGACAGGGGGCTCCCTACGAGCGGTACTTC.

About this clonotype: This sequence may be a read error, since a much larger clone differs from it by one base. The CDR3 nucleotides read TGTGCCGGCAGCAATCGGGACTCTGGAAACACCATATATTTT. Protein sequence: CAGSNRDSGNTIYF. V is TRBV2 and J is TRBJ1-3; D ambiguous. The germline V gene encodes CDR1 SNHLY and CDR2 FYNNEI. This CDR3 has 14 amino acids.

There are many counts of this clonotype. The chain links TRBV3-1 to TRBJ2-3, with D tentatively TRBD2 (6 bases). The ends were cut back, 0 bases at V and 8 bases at J, with 12 bases in the middle. CDR3 length equals 14 residues. From germline, CDR1 is LGHDT and CDR2 YNNKEL (reference sequence). The CDR3 loop reads CASSQDAGLGTQYF. The CDR3 region has the DNA TGTGCCAGCAGCCAAGATGCGGGACTGGGTACGCAGTATTTT.

Of note for this clonotype: Possible read error: a much larger clone is one base away. Likely a read error: the CDR3 ends without its conserved phenylalanine or tryptophan. The chain recombines TRBV2 with TRBJ2-7; 7 bases map to TRBD1. V trimming: 3 bases; J trimming: 0 bases; junction bases outside the gene matches: 17. The germline V gene has CDR1 SNHLY and CDR2 FYNNEI. The CDR3 contains 19 residues. The CDR3 region is CASSEKDDLTGTVSYEQYL. The CDR3 DNA sequence: TGTGCCAGCAGTGAGAAGGATGATTTGACAGGGACCGTCTCCTACGAGCAGTACCTC.

This clonotype was seen only a few times. The rearrangement links TRBV5-1 to TRBJ1-5, with D possibly matching TRBD1 (6 bases). Germline loops: CDR1 SGHRS, CDR2 YFSETQ. V shed 0 bases and J shed 9 bases, with 16 bases lying between them. CDR3 size: 15 residues. The DNA for the CDR3 is TGCGCCAGCAGCTTGGAGGGGGGCCGGGGGCGGCCCCAGCATTTT. It translates to CASSLEGGRGRPQHF.

V usage is TRBV6-1 and J usage is TRBJ2-2, with 9 bases matching TRBD2. The V and J ends lost 0 bases and 14 bases, in that order; junction bases with no gene match: 16. CDR1 and CDR2 (germline): MNHNS, SASEGT. The CDR3 is 17 residues long. In DNA form, the CDR3 reads TGTGCCAGCAGTGAAGCTTTGGGGGGACTAGCCTATCAGGGTCTGTTTTTT. Encoded protein: CASSEALGGLAYQGLFF.

Concerning this clonotype itself: Relative to the germline gene, one junction end is altered; a read error may explain this. The chain couples TRBV5-8 to TRBJ1-1, with 8 bases fitting TRBD1. Per the germline V gene, CDR1 is SGHTS and CDR2 is YDEGEE. The CDR3 runs to 14 residues. The CDR3 reads CASSQWGGQAEAFF. For the CDR3, the DNA is TGCGCCAGCAGCCAATGGGGGGGACAGGCTGAAGCTTTCTTT.

The sample holds many counts of this clonotype. The rearrangement joins TRBV2 to TRBJ1-5; D call uncertain. Germline loops: CDR1 SNHLY, CDR2 FYNNEI. With 8 bases removed from V and 1 base from J, the gap between germline ends came to 36 bases. This CDR3 is 22 amino acids long. The CDR3 protein is CASFPPITTGGRTGWSNQPQHF. CDR3 sequence (DNA): TGTGCCAGCTTCCCCCCGATAACCACTGGTGGGAGGACGGGTTGGAGCAATCAGCCCCAGCATTTT.

The DNA for the CDR3 is TGTGCCAGCAGCGCTGGTCTACTAGCCCTGGGCCGGGACGAGCAGTACTTC. As protein: CASSAGLLALGRDEQYF. J is TRBJ2-7 and V is TRBV9; D possibly corresponds to TRBD2 (6 bases). Germline CDR1 SGDLS, CDR2 YYNGEE. CDR3 length: 17 residues. V was clipped by 3 bases and J by 5 bases, with 24 bases between them.

This clonotype was counted at least ten times. This chain links TRBV29-1 with TRBJ2-1, with D unresolved. Trimming removed 0 bases at V and 9 bases at J, with 9 bases between. CDR1 is SQVTM, CDR2 ANQGSEA, per germline. The CDR3 runs to 12 residues. Here the CDR3 reads CSVEDEPAEQFF. In nucleotides, the CDR3 is TGCAGCGTTGAAGATGAACCTGCTGAGCAGTTCTTC.

The table lists this clonotype with many counts. The gene calls are TRBV5-1 and TRBJ2-1; possibly TRBD1 or TRBD2 for D (5 bases each). The CDR3 is 16 amino acids. V was cut by 3 bases and J by 5 bases, with 18 bases left in between. In germline, CDR1 is SGHRS, CDR2 YFSETQ. CDR3 sequence reads: CASSSQRGEIHNEQFF. The CDR3 DNA reads TGCGCCAGCAGCTCCCAAAGAGGGGAGATCCACAATGAGCAGTTCTTC.

This chain joins TRBV6-9 and TRBJ1-4, with 8 nucleotides matching TRBD1. V shed 3 bases and J 5 bases; nucleotides not matched to a gene: 11. Germline V gene sequence: CDR1 MNHGY, CDR2 SVAAGI. The CDR3 runs 17 residues. Here the CDR3 DNA reads TGTGCCAGCAGTTACTCTCGGACAGGGTTTCAGAATGAAAAACTGTTTTTT. The encoded protein is CASSYSRTGFQNEKLFF.

The chain has TRBV20-1 and TRBJ1-6; tentative D call: TRBD1 (5 bases). The germline gives CDR1 DFQATT, CDR2 SNEGSKA (reference sequence). The CDR3 sequence is 13 residues long. V gave up 5 bases and J gave up 9 bases, with 14 bases separating them. The CDR3 DNA follows: TGCAGTGCTGCAAAGGGACGGTTTTCACCCCTCCACTTT. This translates into CSAAKGRFSPLHF.

This clonotype was seen ten or more times. This chain connects TRBV5-5 to TRBJ2-1; TRBD2 matches at 9 bases. J was trimmed by 3 bases and V by 0 bases; bases with no gene match: 4. This CDR3 is built from 16 residues. Looked up from germline, CDR1 is SGHKS and CDR2 is YYEKEE (reference sequence). CDR3 loop: CASSLVTSGFYNEQFF. The DNA for the CDR3 is TGTGCCAGCAGCTTGGTTACTAGCGGGTTCTACAATGAGCAGTTCTTC.